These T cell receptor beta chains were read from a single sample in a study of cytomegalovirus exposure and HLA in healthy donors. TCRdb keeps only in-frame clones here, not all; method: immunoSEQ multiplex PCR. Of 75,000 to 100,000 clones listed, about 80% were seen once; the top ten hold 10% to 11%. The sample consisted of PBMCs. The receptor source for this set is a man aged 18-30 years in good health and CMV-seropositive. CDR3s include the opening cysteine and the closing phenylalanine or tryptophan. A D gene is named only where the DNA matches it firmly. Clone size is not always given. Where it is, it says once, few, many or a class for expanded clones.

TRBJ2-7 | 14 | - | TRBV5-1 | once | CASSPETVSREQYF
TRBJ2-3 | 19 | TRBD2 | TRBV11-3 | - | CASSSGMTSGGLVTDTQYF
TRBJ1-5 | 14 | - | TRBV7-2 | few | CASSPSDRRKPQHF
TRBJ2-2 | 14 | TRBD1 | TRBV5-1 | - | CASSLYRGDGELFF
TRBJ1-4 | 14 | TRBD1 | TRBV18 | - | CASSQGAGDEKLFF
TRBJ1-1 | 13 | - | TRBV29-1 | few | CSVERARGTEAFF
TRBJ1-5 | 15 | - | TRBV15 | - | CATSREQGQNQPQHF
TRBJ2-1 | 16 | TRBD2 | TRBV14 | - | CASSQGRLAVYNEQFF
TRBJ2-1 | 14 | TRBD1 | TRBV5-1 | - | CASFRDRRSNEQFF
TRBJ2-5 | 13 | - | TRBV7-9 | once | CASSLESSGTQYF
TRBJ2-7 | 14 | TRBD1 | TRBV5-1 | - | CASSGGQGTYEQYF
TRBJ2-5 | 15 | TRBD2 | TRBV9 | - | CASSVGTRVQETQYF
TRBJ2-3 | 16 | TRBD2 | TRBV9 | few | CASSLTAGASTDTQYF
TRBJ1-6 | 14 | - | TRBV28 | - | CASSFEAYNSPLHF
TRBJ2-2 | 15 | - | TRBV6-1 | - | CASKGGGSNTGELFF
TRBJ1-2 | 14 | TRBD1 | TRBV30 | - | CAWSRDRVAYGYTF
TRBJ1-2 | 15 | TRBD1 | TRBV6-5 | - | CASSYSGQRNYGYTF
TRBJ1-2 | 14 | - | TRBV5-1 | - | CASSLAGLSYGYTF
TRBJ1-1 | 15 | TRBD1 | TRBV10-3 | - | CAIKKDNRGGTEAFF
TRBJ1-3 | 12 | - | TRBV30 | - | CAWRTGGNTIYF
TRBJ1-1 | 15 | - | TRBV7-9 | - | CASSSEGGAKVGAFF
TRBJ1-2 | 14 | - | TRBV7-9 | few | CASSLRSTGPGYTF
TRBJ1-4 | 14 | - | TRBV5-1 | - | CASSLSSGGEKLFF
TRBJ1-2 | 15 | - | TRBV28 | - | CASKFKDSSNYGYTF
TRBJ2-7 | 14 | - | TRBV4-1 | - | CASSQVAVSYEQYF
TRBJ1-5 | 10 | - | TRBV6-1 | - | CAAGNQPQHF
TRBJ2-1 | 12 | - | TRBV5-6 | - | CASSRYYNEQFF
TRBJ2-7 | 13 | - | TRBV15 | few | CATSNQRGYEQYF
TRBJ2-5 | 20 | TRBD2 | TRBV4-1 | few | CASSQDRGLAGGWGEETQYF
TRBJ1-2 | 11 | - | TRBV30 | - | CAGGAGYGYTF
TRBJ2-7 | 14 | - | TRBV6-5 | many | CASSYSNPGAEQYF
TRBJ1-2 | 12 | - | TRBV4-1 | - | CASSQDSRYYTF
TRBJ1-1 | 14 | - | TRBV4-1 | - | CASSQEAGGFGAFF
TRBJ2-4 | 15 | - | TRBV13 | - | CASSLEGEAKNIQYF
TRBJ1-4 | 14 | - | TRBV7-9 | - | CASSPGPAPEKLFF
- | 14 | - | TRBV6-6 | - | CASSPGLLGYEQYF
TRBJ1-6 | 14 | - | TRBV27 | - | CASSFGRVDSPLHF
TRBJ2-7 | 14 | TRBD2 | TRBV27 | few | CASSSGTSSNEQYF
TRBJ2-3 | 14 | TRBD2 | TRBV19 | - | CATTGTRHSDTQYF
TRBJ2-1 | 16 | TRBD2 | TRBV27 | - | CASSLSRRGAYNEQFF
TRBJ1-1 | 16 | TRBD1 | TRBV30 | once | CAWSSWGGQGATEAFF
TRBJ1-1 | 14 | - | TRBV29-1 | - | CSVPSLRQGREAFF
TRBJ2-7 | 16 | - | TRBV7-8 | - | CASSSMTVASSYEQYF
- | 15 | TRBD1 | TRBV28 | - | CASRTGTGVSDEQYF
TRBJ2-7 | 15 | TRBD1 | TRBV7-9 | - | CASSRTPGQTYEQYF
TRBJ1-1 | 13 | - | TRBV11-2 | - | CASSPRVNTEAFF
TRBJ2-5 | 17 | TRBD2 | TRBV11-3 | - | CASSTTRTSKGEETQYF
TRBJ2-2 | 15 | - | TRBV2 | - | CASSVGSPNTGELFF
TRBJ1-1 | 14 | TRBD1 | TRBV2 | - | CASSQRTGNTEAFF
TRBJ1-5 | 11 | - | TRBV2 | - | CASSEGAGCHF
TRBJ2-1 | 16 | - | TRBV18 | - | CASSITLTTSYNEQFF
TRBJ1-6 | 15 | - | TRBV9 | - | CASSVGTAYNSPLHF
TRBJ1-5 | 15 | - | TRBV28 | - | CASSVQGTFGQPQHF
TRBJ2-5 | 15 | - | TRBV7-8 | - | CASSATPGIRETQYF
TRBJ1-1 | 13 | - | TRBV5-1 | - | CASSPYMDTEAFF
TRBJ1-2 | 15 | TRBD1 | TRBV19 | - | CASSIWDRDHYGYTF
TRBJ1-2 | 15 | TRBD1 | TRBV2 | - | CASRRDRQANYGYTF
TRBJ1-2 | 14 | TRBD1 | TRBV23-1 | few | CASSQRTGGNGYTF